The subject of this entry is one TCR beta chain. The antigen remains unidentified. The source of the sample is a study of cytomegalovirus exposure and HLA in healthy donors. Overall study results and limits: Within an earlier analysis, most TCR beta V segments proved productive either about 90% or about 30% of the time.

The V gene's germline CDR1 is SGHRS and CDR2 YFSETQ. Trimming took off 0 bases at V and 3 bases at J, with 12 bases between the two ends. CDR3 length: 15 amino acids. Each of the donors was a healthy bone marrow donor. The PCR had 60 Vbeta and 13 Jbeta primers. Assay: immunoSEQ multiplex PCR; the TCRdb copy retains only in-frame clones and omits some. Seen here are about 150,000 clones, about four fifths observed once, and the top ten hold around 6.5%. Sequencing used PBMCs. The TCR comes from a man aged 50-59 years in good health and CMV-seropositive. This chain uses TRBV5-1 with TRBJ1-1; tentative D call: TRBD1 (6 bases). CDR3 region: CASSLVGSGDTEAFF. The DNA for the CDR3 is TGCGCCAGCAGCTTGGTAGGCTCAGGGGACACTGAAGCTTTCTTT.